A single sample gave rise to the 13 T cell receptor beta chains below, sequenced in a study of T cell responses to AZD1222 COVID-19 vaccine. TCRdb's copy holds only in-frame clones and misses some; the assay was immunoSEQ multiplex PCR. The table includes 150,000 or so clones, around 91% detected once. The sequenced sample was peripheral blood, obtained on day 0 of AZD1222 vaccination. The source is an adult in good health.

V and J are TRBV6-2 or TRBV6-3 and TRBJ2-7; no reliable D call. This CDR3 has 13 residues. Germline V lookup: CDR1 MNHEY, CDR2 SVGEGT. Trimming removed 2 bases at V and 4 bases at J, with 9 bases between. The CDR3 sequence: CASSYDVEYEQYF. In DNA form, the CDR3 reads TGTGCCAGCAGTTACGACGTGGAATACGAGCAGTACTTC.

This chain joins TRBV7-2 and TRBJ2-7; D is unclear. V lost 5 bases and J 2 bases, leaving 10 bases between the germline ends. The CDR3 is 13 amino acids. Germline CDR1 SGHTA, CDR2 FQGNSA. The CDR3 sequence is CASSGGRTYEQYF. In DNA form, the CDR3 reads TGTGCCAGCAGCGGTGGCCGCACCTACGAGCAGTACTTC.

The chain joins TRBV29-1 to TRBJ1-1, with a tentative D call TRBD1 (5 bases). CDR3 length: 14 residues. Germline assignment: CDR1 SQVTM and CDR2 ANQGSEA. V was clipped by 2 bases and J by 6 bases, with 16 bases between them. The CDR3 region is CSVEYTGGRAEAFF. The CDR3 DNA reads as TGCAGCGTTGAATATACGGGGGGGAGGGCTGAAGCTTTCTTT. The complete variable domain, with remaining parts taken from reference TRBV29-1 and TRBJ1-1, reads SAVISQKPSRDICQRGTSLTIQCQVDSQVTMMFWYRQQPGQSLTLIATANQGSEATYESGFVIDKFPISRPNLTFSTLTVSNMSPEDSSIYLCSVEYTGGRAEAFFGQGTRLTVV.

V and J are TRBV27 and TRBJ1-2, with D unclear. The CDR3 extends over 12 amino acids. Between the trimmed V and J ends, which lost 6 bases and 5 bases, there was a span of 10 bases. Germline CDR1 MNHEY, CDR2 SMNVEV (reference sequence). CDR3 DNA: TGTGCCAGCAGGGGCAGCTCTTATGGCTACACCTTC. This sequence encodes CASRGSSYGYTF.

For the CDR3, the DNA is TGTGCCAGCAGTGGACGCGCCATAGCGGGAGGGCCTCGTGAGCAGTTCTTC. Translated, it gives CASSGRAIAGGPREQFF. The genes are TRBV6-1 and TRBJ2-1, with 11 bases fitting TRBD2. This CDR3 is built from 17 residues. V shed 4 bases and J 9 bases; nucleotides not matched to a gene: 14. Germline V gives CDR1 MNHNS, CDR2 SASEGT.

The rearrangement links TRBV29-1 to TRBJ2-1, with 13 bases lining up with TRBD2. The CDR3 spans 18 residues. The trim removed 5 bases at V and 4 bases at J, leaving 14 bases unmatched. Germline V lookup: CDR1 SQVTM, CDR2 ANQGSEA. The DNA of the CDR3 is TGCAGCGTTAGAGGGACTAGCGGGGCCCGTTTGGGATACAATGAGCAGTTCTTC. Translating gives CSVRGTSGARLGYNEQFF.

CDR3: CASSLTSRDQKSHNEQFF. The CDR3 nucleotides are TGTGCCAGCAGTCTGACTAGCCGGGACCAGAAGAGTCACAATGAGCAGTTCTTC. The rearrangement joins TRBV21-1 to TRBJ2-1; the table names TRBD2, a call not compared with the DNA. TRBV21-1 is flagged as a pseudogene. This CDR3 is built from 18 residues.

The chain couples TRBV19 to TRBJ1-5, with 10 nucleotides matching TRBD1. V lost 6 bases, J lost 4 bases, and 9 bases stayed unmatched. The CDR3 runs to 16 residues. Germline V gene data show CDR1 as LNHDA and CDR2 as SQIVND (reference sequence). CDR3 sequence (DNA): TGTGCCAGTAGATCAGACAGGGGGCTAAGTAATCAGCCCCAGCATTTT. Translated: CASRSDRGLSNQPQHF. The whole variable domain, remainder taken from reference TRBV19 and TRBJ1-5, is DGGITQSPKYLFRKEGQNVTLSCEQNLNHDAMYWYRQDPGQGLRLIYYSQIVNDFQKGDIAEGYSVSREKKESFPLTVTSAQKNPTAFYLCASRSDRGLSNQPQHFGDGTRLSIL.

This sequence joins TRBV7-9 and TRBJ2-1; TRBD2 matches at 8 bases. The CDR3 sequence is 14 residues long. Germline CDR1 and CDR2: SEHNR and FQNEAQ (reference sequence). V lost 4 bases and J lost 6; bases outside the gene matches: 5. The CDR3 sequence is CASSSAGTSNEQFF. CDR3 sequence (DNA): TGTGCCAGCAGCTCTGCCGGGACTAGCAATGAGCAGTTCTTC.

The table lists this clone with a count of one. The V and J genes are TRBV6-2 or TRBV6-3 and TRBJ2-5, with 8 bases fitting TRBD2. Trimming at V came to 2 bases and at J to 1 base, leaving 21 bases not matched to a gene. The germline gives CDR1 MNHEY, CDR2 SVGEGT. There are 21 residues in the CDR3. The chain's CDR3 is CASSYNTNPIGLTSGQETQYF. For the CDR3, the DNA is TGTGCCAGCAGTTACAACACGAACCCCATCGGTCTCACTAGCGGCCAAGAGACCCAGTACTTC.

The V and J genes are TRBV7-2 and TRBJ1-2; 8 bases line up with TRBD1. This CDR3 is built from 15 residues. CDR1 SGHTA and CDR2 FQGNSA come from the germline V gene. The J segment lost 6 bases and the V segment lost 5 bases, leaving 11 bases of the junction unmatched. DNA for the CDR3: TGTGCCAGCAGCCCTCAAGGACAGGGAGGACATGGCTACACCTTC. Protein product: CASSPQGQGGHGYTF.

CDR3 loop: CASSDPHTKDPQRYSRDEEQFF. For the CDR3, the DNA is TGTGCCAGCAGTGACCCCCATACCAAAGACCCCCAGCGGTACAGCAGGGATGAGGAGCAGTTCTTC. This chain uses TRBV2 with TRBJ2-1; D is perhaps TRBD1 or TRBD2 (5 bases each). Trimming pared 3 bases from V and 10 bases from J, leaving 40 bases between. Germline V CDR1 and CDR2: SNHLY, FYNNEI. This CDR3 spans 22 amino acids. Combining the CDR3 with reference TRBV2 and TRBJ2-1 gives the whole variable domain EPEVTQTPSHQVTQMGQEVILRCVPISNHLYFYWYRQILGQKVEFLVSFYNNEISEKSEIFDDQFSVERPDGSNFTLKIRSTKLEDSAMYFCASSDPHTKDPQRYSRDEEQFFGPGTRLTVL.

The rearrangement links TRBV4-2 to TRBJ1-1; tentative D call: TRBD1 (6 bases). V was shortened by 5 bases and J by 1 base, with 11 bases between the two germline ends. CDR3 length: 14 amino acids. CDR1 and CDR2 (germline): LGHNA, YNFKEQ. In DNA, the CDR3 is TGTGCCAGCAGCAAGGAGACAGGGAACACTGAAGCTTTCTTT. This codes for CASSKETGNTEAFF.